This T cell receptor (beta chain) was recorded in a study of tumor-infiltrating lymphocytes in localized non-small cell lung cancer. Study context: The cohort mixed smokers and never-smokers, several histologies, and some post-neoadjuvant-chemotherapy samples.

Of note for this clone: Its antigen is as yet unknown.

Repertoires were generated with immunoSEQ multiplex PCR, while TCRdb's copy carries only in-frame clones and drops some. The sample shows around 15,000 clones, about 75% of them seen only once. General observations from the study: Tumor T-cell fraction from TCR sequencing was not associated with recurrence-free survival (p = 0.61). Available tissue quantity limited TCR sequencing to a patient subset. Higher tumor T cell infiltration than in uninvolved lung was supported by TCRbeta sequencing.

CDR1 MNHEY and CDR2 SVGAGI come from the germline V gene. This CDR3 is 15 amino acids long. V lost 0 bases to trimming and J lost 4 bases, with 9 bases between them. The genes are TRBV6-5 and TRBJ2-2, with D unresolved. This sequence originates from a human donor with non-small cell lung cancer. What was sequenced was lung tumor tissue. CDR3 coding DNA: TGTGCCAGCAGTTACTCGATGGAGATCACCGGGGAGCTGTTTTTT. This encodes CASSYSMEITGELFF.